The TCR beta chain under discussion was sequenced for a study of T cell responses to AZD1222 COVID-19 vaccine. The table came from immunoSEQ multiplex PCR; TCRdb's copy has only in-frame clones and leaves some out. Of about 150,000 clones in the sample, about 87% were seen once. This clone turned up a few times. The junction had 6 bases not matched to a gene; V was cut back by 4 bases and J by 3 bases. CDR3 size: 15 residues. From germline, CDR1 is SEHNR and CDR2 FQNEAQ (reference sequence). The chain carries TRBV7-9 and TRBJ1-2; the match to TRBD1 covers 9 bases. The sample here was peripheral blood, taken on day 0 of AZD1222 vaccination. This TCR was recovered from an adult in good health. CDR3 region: CASSSPGQGDYGYTF. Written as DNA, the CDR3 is TGTGCCAGCAGCTCTCCGGGACAGGGCGACTATGGCTACACCTTC.